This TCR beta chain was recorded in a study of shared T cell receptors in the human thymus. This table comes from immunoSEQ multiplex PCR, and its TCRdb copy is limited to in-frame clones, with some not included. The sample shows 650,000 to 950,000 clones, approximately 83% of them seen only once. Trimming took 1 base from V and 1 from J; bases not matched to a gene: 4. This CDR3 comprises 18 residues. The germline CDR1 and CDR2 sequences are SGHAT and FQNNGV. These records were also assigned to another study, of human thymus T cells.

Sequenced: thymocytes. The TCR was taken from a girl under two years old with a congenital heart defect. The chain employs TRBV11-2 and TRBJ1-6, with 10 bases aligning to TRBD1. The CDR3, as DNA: TGTGCCAGCAGCTTAGTAGGGACAGGGGCGTCCTATAATTCACCCCTCCACTTT. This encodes CASSLVGTGASYNSPLHF.